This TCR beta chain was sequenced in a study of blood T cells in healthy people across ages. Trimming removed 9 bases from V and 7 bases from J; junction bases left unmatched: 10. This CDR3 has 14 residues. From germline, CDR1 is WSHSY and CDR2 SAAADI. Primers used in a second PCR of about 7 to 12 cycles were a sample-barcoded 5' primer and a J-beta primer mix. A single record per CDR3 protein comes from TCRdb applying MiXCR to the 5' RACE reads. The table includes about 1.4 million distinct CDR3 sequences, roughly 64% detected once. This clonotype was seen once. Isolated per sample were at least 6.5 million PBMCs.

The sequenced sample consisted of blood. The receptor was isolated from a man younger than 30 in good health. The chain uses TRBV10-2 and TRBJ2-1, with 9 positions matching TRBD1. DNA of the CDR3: TGCGCCAGTTCAGTGACCGGGACAGGGAATGAGCAGTTCTTC. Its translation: CASSVTGTGNEQFF.